These T cell receptor beta chains were read from a single sample in a study of T cells in Graves' hyperthyroidism and ophthalmopathy. TCRdb re-derived calls from the multiplex PCR reads in MiXCR, one entry per CDR3 protein. The repertoire holds some 500,000 distinct CDR3 sequences, with about an eighth as singletons. Sequencing input: blood. These receptors were obtained from a woman between 18 and 29 years old with Graves' hyperthyroidism. Each CDR3 is given with its conserved first and last residue. Fields, in order: J gene, D gene, clone size, V gene, CDR3 DNA, CDR3 protein. A D gene is named only where the DNA matches it firmly. The size entry is marked missing in some rows and otherwise reads once, few, many or a size class.

J: TRBJ1-1; D: -; size: many; V: TRBV11-2; DNA: TGTGCCAGCAGCGCACAGGGCGACACTGAAGCTTTCTTT; CDR3: CASSAQGDTEAFF
J: TRBJ1-4; D: -; size: few; V: TRBV4-1; DNA: TGCGCCAGCAGCCAAGAGGGGTACGGGAGCAATGAAAAACTGTTTTTT; CDR3: CASSQEGYGSNEKLFF
J: TRBJ2-1; D: -; size: few; V: TRBV5-8; DNA: TGTGCCAGCAGCTTGGGTCCCGAATACAATGAGCAGTTCTTC; CDR3: CASSLGPEYNEQFF
J: TRBJ1-3; D: TRBD1; size: few; V: TRBV18; DNA: TGTGCCAGCTCACCTTCCTTGGACAGGTCTGGAAACACCATATATTTT; CDR3: CASSPSLDRSGNTIYF
J: TRBJ1-1; D: -; size: many; V: TRBV5-1; DNA: TGCGCCAGCAGCTTGGAGTGGGCAATAAATGAAGCTTTCTTT; CDR3: CASSLEWAINEAFF
J: TRBJ2-3; D: -; size: many; V: TRBV3-1; DNA: TGTGCCAGCAGCAGGGGTGATACGCAGTATTTT; CDR3: CASSRGDTQYF
J: TRBJ2-5; D: TRBD2; size: many; V: TRBV2; DNA: TGTGCCAGCAGGAAGACTAGCGGGACCCAAGAGACCCAGTACTTC; CDR3: CASRKTSGTQETQYF
J: TRBJ2-1; D: -; size: many; V: TRBV11-3; DNA: TGTGCCAGCAGCCCCCGGGCTAGCTCCTACAATGAGCAGTTCTTC; CDR3: CASSPRASSYNEQFF
J: TRBJ2-1; D: -; size: many; V: TRBV11-2; DNA: TGTGCCAGCAGCACCGGGACTCTGAATGAGCAGTTCTTC; CDR3: CASSTGTLNEQFF
J: TRBJ1-2; D: -; size: many; V: TRBV11-1; DNA: TGTGCCAGCAGCTTAGATAGGCGGGAAGACTATGGCTACACCTTC; CDR3: CASSLDRREDYGYTF
J: TRBJ2-1; D: TRBD2; size: -; V: TRBV7-3; DNA: TGTGCCAGCAGCTTTACAGCGGGAAACAATGAGCAGTTCTTC; CDR3: CASSFTAGNNEQFF
J: TRBJ2-1; D: TRBD2; size: -; V: TRBV29-1; DNA: TGCAGCGTTGAGGGGGGGTCTAGCGGGAGGGATGAGCAGTTCTTC; CDR3: CSVEGGSSGRDEQFF
J: TRBJ1-1; D: TRBD1; size: -; V: TRBV7-9; DNA: TGTGCCAGCAGCCCGGGACAGGGGGCTACTGAAGCTTTCTTT; CDR3: CASSPGQGATEAFF
J: TRBJ2-7; D: TRBD2; size: many; V: TRBV19; DNA: TGTGCCAGCACCATGACTAGCGGCCACGAGCAGTACTTC; CDR3: CASTMTSGHEQYF
J: TRBJ2-1; D: TRBD2; size: many; V: TRBV5-1; DNA: TGCGCCAGCACCCGGGGGGTTTCCATCGACAATGAGCAGTTCTTC; CDR3: CASTRGVSIDNEQFF
J: TRBJ1-2; D: TRBD1; size: -; V: TRBV5-1; DNA: TGCGCCAGCAGCAGACAGGGGGCCGGAAACTATGGCTACACCTTC; CDR3: CASSRQGAGNYGYTF
J: TRBJ1-2; D: TRBD1; size: -; V: TRBV20-1; DNA: TGCAGTGCTAGAGAGGCGGGACAGGTGTTTTCTAAGGGTGGCTACACCTTC; CDR3: CSAREAGQVFSKGGYTF
J: TRBJ2-7; D: -; size: many; V: TRBV29-1; DNA: TGCAGCGTTGGAGGGGCACCTGCCTACGAGCAGTACTTC; CDR3: CSVGGAPAYEQYF
J: TRBJ2-7; D: TRBD2; size: -; V: TRBV9; DNA: TGTGCCAGCTCACGAGGGGGACGTGCACTAGCGGGCCTTTACGAGCAGTACTTC; CDR3: CASSRGGRALAGLYEQYF
J: TRBJ2-7; D: -; size: few; V: TRBV20-1; DNA: TGCAGTGCCTACAATCGGGGGTACGAGCAGTACTTC; CDR3: CSAYNRGYEQYF
J: TRBJ1-2; D: TRBD1; size: -; V: TRBV2; DNA: TGTGCCAGCAGCGGGACAGGGGGCCTCTATGGCTACACCTTC; CDR3: CASSGTGGLYGYTF
J: TRBJ2-5; D: TRBD1; size: -; V: TRBV5-1; DNA: TGCGCCAGCAGCCCGGACAGGCGGGAGACCCAGTACTTC; CDR3: CASSPDRRETQYF
J: TRBJ2-1; D: -; size: many; V: TRBV2; DNA: TGTGCCAGCAGTGAAGAGGGGGGAGCCTACAATGAGCAGTTCTTC; CDR3: CASSEEGGAYNEQFF